These T cell receptor beta chains were read from a single sample in a study of blood T cell repertoires in COVID-19. Clones were read by immunoSEQ multiplex PCR, and TCRdb kept only the in-frame ones, dropping some. Counted here are 31,000 or so clones, roughly 90% occurring once; the ten biggest clones make up approximately 24%. Sequencing was done on a sample of peripheral blood. Every receptor here comes from a human donor with active COVID-19. The donor label of this sample is uncertain. The CDR3 runs from the conserved cysteine through the conserved F or W. A D gene is named only where the DNA matches it firmly. Clone size is not always given. Where it is, it says once, few, many or a class for expanded clones.

abundance	d_gene	v_gene	j_gene	CDR3aa	CDR3nt
.	TRBD2	TRBV24-1	TRBJ2-1	CATSDATSGGHYNEQFF	TGTGCCACCAGTGACGCGACTAGCGGGGGCCATTACAATGAGCAGTTCTTC
.	.	TRBV11-3	TRBJ2-4	CASSLAREDIQYF	TGTGCCAGCAGCTTGGCTAGGGAGGACATTCAGTACTTC
.	TRBD1	TRBV7-3	TRBJ1-1	CASSLGGTGGTEAFF	TGTGCCAGCAGCTTAGGTGGGACAGGTGGTACTGAAGCTTTCTTT
few	.	TRBV28	TRBJ2-7	CASNPAERSYEQYF	TGTGCCAGCAACCCAGCGGAAAGATCCTACGAGCAGTACTTC
.	.	TRBV13	TRBJ1-6	CASSLHSNSPLHF	TGTGCCAGCAGCTTACATTCTAATTCACCCCTCCACTTT
.	.	TRBV4-3	TRBJ1-1	CASSQDRLVNTEAFF	TGCGCCAGCAGCCAAGATCGTCTCGTGAACACTGAAGCTTTCTTT
.	.	TRBV11-2	TRBJ1-5	CASSLDRDPGVQPQHF	TGTGCCAGCAGCTTAGACCGGGACCCGGGAGTTCAGCCCCAGCATTTT
.	.	TRBV11-3	TRBJ2-7	CASSLGGGTSSYEQYF	TGTGCCAGCAGTCTAGGGGGGGGGACTTCCTCCTACGAGCAGTACTTC
.	TRBD2	TRBV9	TRBJ2-2	CASSTAGAGGYTGELFF	TGTGCCAGCAGCACCGCGGGGGCGGGGGGATACACCGGGGAGCTGTTTTTT
.	TRBD1	TRBV19	TRBJ1-2	CASSMTGGQYGYTF	TGTGCCAGTAGTATGACAGGGGGGCAGTATGGCTACACCTTC
once	.	TRBV4-3	TRBJ2-7	CASSRRGGYEQYF	TGCGCCAGCAGCCGTAGGGGGGGCTACGAGCAGTACTTC
.	TRBD1	TRBV7-2	TRBJ1-5	CASSYRTGGRSNQPQHF	TGTGCCAGCAGCTACCGGACAGGGGGTAGAAGCAATCAGCCCCAGCATTTT
.	.	TRBV12-5	TRBJ2-3	CASGLVRAGTSTDTQYF	TGTGCTAGTGGTTTGGTACGCGCAGGGACTAGCACAGATACGCAGTATTTT
.	TRBD1	TRBV4-1	TRBJ1-2	CASTDRKPFGGYTF	TGCGCCAGCACGGACAGGAAACCTTTCGGTGGCTACACCTTC
.	.	TRBV9	TRBJ1-1	CASSAEMNTEAFF	TGTGCCAGCAGCGCAGAAATGAACACTGAAGCTTTCTTT
.	TRBD2	TRBV11-2	TRBJ2-7	CASSRDYQTYEQYF	TGTGCCAGCAGTCGGGACTACCAAACCTACGAGCAGTACTTC
.	.	TRBV7-6	TRBJ2-6	CASSLSQGGGANVLTF	TGTGCCAGCAGCTTATCGCAGGGCGGTGGGGCCAACGTCCTGACTTTC
.	TRBD1	TRBV7-9	TRBJ2-7	CASSLGQGRSYEQYF	TGTGCCAGCAGCTTAGGACAGGGCCGCTCCTACGAGCAGTACTTC
few	.	TRBV7-9	TRBJ1-5	CASSLDRDNQPQHF	TGTGCCAGCAGCTTAGACAGGGACAATCAGCCCCAGCATTTT
once	TRBD2	TRBV7-2	TRBJ2-1	CASSPLAGDHNEQFF	TGTGCCAGCAGCCCCCTAGCGGGAGATCACAATGAGCAGTTCTTC
.	TRBD2	TRBV7-3	TRBJ2-1	CASSLTSGRNNEQFF	TGTGCCAGCAGCTTAACTAGCGGGAGAAACAATGAGCAGTTCTTC
.	TRBD2	TRBV7-3	TRBJ2-7	CASSLNGGAYEQYF	TGTGCCAGCAGCTTAAACGGGGGGGCCTACGAGCAGTACTTC
.	.	TRBV21-1	TRBJ2-7	CARVTAYEQYF	TGTGCCAGAGTTACGGCCTACGAGCAGTACTTC
once	.	TRBV7-9	TRBJ1-2	CASSLMSGVARNYGYTF	TGTGCCAGCAGCTTGATGTCAGGGGTCGCGAGAAACTATGGCTACACCTTC
.	.	TRBV3-1/TRBV3-2	TRBJ2-5	CASSQSSEETQYF	TGTGCCAGCAGCCAAAGTAGTGAAGAGACCCAGTACTTC
.	TRBD2	TRBV27	TRBJ2-5	CASSLEGLAGGWETQYF	TGTGCCAGCAGTCTAGAGGGACTAGCGGGGGGCTGGGAGACCCAGTACTTC
.	TRBD2	TRBV28	TRBJ2-1	CASSLGTSGPYNNEQFF	TGTGCCAGCAGTTTAGGGACTAGCGGGCCCTATAACAATGAGCAGTTCTTC
.	TRBD2	TRBV6-2/TRBV6-3	TRBJ2-7	CASSYSPGGAPYEQYF	TGTGCCAGCAGTTACTCGCCGGGGGGAGCCCCCTACGAGCAGTACTTC
once	.	TRBV19	TRBJ2-3	CASNPGVSDTQYF	TGTGCCAGTAATCCGGGGGTCTCAGATACGCAGTATTTT
.	.	TRBV3-1/TRBV3-2	TRBJ2-1	CASRSGTYYNEQFF	TGTGCCAGCAGGTCTGGGACTTACTACAATGAGCAGTTCTTC
.	.	TRBV5-6	TRBJ1-1	CASTREMNTEAFF	TGTGCCAGCACAAGGGAGATGAACACTGAAGCTTTCTTT
.	TRBD2	TRBV4-3	TRBJ2-1	CASSQAPSGSPLPFF	TGCGCCAGCAGCCAGGCACCTAGCGGGAGTCCTCTTCCGTTCTTC
once	TRBD2	TRBV11-1	TRBJ2-5	CASSLAGGTQETQYF	TGTGCCAGCAGCTTAGCGGGAGGGACCCAAGAGACCCAGTACTTC
once	.	TRBV5-1	TRBJ2-7	CASSLGDGLSAEQYF	TGCGCCAGCAGCTTGGGTGATGGCCTTTCCGCCGAGCAGTACTTC
.	.	TRBV7-3	TRBJ2-1	CASSHSGYNEQFF	TGTGCCAGCAGCCACAGTGGGTACAATGAGCAGTTCTTC
.	TRBD1	TRBV9	TRBJ1-1	CASSATQGGTEAFF	TGTGCCAGCAGCGCAACACAGGGGGGCACTGAAGCTTTCTTT
.	TRBD1	TRBV18	TRBJ2-2	CASSMGQISTGELFF	TGTGCCAGCTCAATGGGACAGATTAGCACCGGGGAGCTGTTTTTT
.	TRBD1	TRBV29-1	TRBJ1-5	CSAWTGTNQPQHF	TGCAGCGCGTGGACAGGGACCAATCAGCCCCAGCATTTT
.	.	TRBV5-1	TRBJ2-1	CASSSGIPEQFF	TGCGCCAGCAGCTCGGGGATCCCTGAGCAGTTCTTC
.	TRBD1	TRBV15	TRBJ2-5	CATSPSGGMGEPGTQYF	TGTGCCACCAGCCCCTCAGGGGGAATGGGGGAGCCCGGGACCCAGTACTTC
once	TRBD2	TRBV3-1/TRBV3-2	TRBJ2-1	CASSPGLADEQFF	TGTGCCAGCAGCCCGGGACTAGCGGATGAGCAGTTCTTC
.	.	TRBV3-1/TRBV3-2	TRBJ2-7	CASSPQGYWGEQYF	TGTGCCAGCAGCCCGCAGGGGTATTGGGGCGAGCAGTACTTC
once	TRBD1	TRBV5-5	TRBJ2-7	CASSLLRDRGFEQYF	TGTGCCAGCAGCTTGCTCCGGGACAGGGGGTTCGAGCAGTACTTC
.	.	TRBV5-5	TRBJ2-1	CASSLSVGASYNEQFF	TGTGCCAGCAGCTTGTCCGTGGGCGCGTCCTACAATGAGCAGTTCTTC
.	TRBD1	TRBV4-3	TRBJ2-1	CASSQDLTGGNEQFF	TGCGCCAGCAGCCAAGATCTGACAGGGGGCAATGAGCAGTTCTTC
few	TRBD1	TRBV12-3/TRBV12-4	TRBJ2-7	CASRQGAAGQYF	TGTGCCAGCAGACAGGGGGCGGCGGGGCAGTACTTC
once	.	TRBV19	TRBJ1-1	CASTNMNTEAFF	TGTGCCAGTACGAACATGAACACTGAAGCTTTCTTT
.	.	TRBV18	TRBJ1-1	CASSQIAANTEAFF	TGTGCCAGCTCACAAATTGCGGCGAACACTGAAGCTTTCTTT
.	TRBD1	TRBV6-5	TRBJ2-3	CASSPIGWEGGTQYF	TGTGCCAGCAGTCCGATAGGATGGGAAGGGGGCACGCAGTATTTT